This passage covers 19 T cell receptor beta chains from one sample sequenced in a study of PD-1 blockade in classical Hodgkin lymphoma. In every patient, relapse followed autologous stem cell transplantation, while exposure to brentuximab vedotin differed. With magnetic negative selection, CD4+ T cells were purified from PBMCs that had been thawed. The repertoire was sequenced with immunoSEQ multiplex PCR; TCRdb's copy has only in-frame clones and lacks some. The profile shows some 35,000 clones, 75% to 95% of them singletons. This specimen was CD4+ T cells from blood, taken at baseline. These receptors were taken from a human donor with classical Hodgkin lymphoma.

This clone has just one count. This chain connects TRBV27 to TRBJ2-3, with a tentative D call TRBD1 (6 bases). This CDR3 has 14 amino acids. Trimming pared 7 bases from V and 2 bases from J, leaving 13 bases between. Germline values: CDR1 MNHEY, CDR2 SMNVEV (reference sequence). CDR3 nucleotide sequence: TGTGCCAGCATGACAGGTCCGTTCACAGATACGCAGTATTTT. It codes for CASMTGPFTDTQYF.

This clone has a single count. V usage is TRBV7-9 and J usage is TRBJ2-7; no clear D gene. Per germline, CDR1 SEHNR and CDR2 FQNEAQ (reference sequence). Trimming stripped 0 bases from V and 5 bases from J, with 14 bases between. The CDR3 runs to 15 residues. This CDR3 reads CASSLALFGLNEQYF. The CDR3 region has the DNA TGTGCCAGCAGCTTAGCACTCTTTGGGTTAAACGAGCAGTACTTC. Full variable domain (rest looked up from reference TRBV7-9 and TRBJ2-7): DTGVSQNPRHKITKRGQNVTFRCDPISEHNRLYWYRQTLGQGPEFLTYFQNEAQLEKSRLLSDRFSAERPKGSFSTLEIQRTEQGDSAMYLCASSLALFGLNEQYFGPGTRLTVT.

This clone has just one count. The chain joins TRBV6-5 to TRBJ1-3, with D possibly matching TRBD1 (5 bases). CDR3 length: 15 amino acids. Trimming removed 2 bases at V and 2 bases at J, with 10 bases between. The germline CDR1 and CDR2 sequences are MNHEY and SVGAGI. As DNA, the CDR3 is TGTGCCAGCAGTTACGGGGCGGGTCCTGGAAACACCATATATTTT. Encoded protein: CASSYGAGPGNTIYF.

V and J are TRBV30 and TRBJ1-1, with D tentatively TRBD1 (5 bases). V was clipped by 4 bases and J by 1 base, with 10 bases between them. Germline values: CDR1 GTSNPN, CDR2 SVGIG (reference sequence). The CDR3 contains 13 residues. CDR3 DNA sequence: TGTGCCTGGATTCGGGACCCGAACACTGAAGCTTTCTTT. This gives the protein CAWIRDPNTEAFF. Full variable domain (missing parts from reference TRBV30 and TRBJ1-1): SQTIHQWPATLVQPVGSPLSLECTVEGTSNPNLYWYRQAAGRGLQLLFYSVGIGQISSEVPQNLSASRPQDRQFILSSKKLLLSDSGFYLCAWIRDPNTEAFFGQGTRLTVV.

This chain uses TRBV7-9 with TRBJ2-1; TRBD2 agrees at 13 bases. V gave up 5 bases and J gave up 5 bases; unmatched junction bases: 3. Looked up from germline, CDR1 is SEHNR and CDR2 is FQNEAQ (reference sequence). The CDR3 length is 15 residues. CDR3 nucleotides: TGTGCCAGCAGCCCCGGGACTAGCGGGAACAATGAGCAGTTCTTC. As protein: CASSPGTSGNNEQFF.

This rearrangement joins TRBV9 to TRBJ2-1, with 10 bases lining up with TRBD2. V dropped 0 bases and J dropped 5; count of bases not matched to a gene: 8. CDR1 SGDLS and CDR2 YYNGEE come from the germline V gene. The CDR3 extends over 17 amino acids. The CDR3 DNA follows: TGTGCCAGCAGCGTAGGGTCTAGCGGGAGTTCCCACAATGAGCAGTTCTTC. It codes for CASSVGSSGSSHNEQFF.

The sample holds a few counts of this clone. The V and J genes are TRBV5-1 and TRBJ1-1; 10 bases are shared with TRBD1. The germline CDR1 and CDR2 sequences are SGHRS and YFSETQ. There are 13 residues in the CDR3. J was trimmed by 5 bases and V by 4 bases; bases with no gene match: 2. CDR3 protein: CASSTGQGTEAFF. The CDR3 nucleotides are TGCGCCAGCAGCACGGGACAGGGGACTGAAGCTTTCTTT.

V usage is TRBV12-5 and J usage is TRBJ1-2; maybe TRBD1 (6 bases). Germline V gives CDR1 LGHNT, CDR2 FRNRAP. This CDR3 is built from 14 residues. With 5 bases removed from V and 2 bases from J, the gap between germline ends came to 12 bases. The CDR3 coding sequence is TGTGCTAGTGGTAGAGGGGGGGAAAACTATGGCTACACCTTC. This translates into CASGRGGENYGYTF.

This chain links TRBV25-1 with TRBJ1-1; 7 bases line up with TRBD1. Germline-derived CDR1 and CDR2 are MGHDK and SYGVNS. Trimming took 8 bases from V and 1 from J; bases not matched to a gene: 10. The CDR3 has 15 amino acids. CDR3 DNA sequence: TGTGCCAGCGATAGAGGCGACAGGGCGAACACTGAAGCTTTCTTT. Its translation: CASDRGDRANTEAFF.

The V and J genes are TRBV4-1 and TRBJ2-2, with TRBD2 as a possible D gene (6 bases). CDR3 length: 16 amino acids. The V and J ends lost 2 bases and 1 base respectively, with 11 bases between them. CDR1 is MGHRA and CDR2 is YSYEKL in the germline V gene. Here the CDR3 DNA reads TGCGCCAGCAGCCAATTAGCGGAGGTGAACACCGGGGAGCTGTTTTTT. Protein: CASSQLAEVNTGELFF.

The V gene is TRBV27, the J gene TRBJ1-2; D not certain. V dropped 2 bases and J dropped 8 bases, with 15 bases sitting between them. Germline V gene lookup returns CDR1 MNHEY and CDR2 SMNVEV (reference sequence). This CDR3 region has 14 residues. CDR3 bases: TGTGCCAGCAGTTTACGGGGTCGACATCCGGGCTACACCTTC. The encoded protein is CASSLRGRHPGYTF.

The V gene is TRBV5-4, the J gene TRBJ1-2; no firm D call. Trimming pared 2 bases from V and 4 bases from J, leaving 15 bases between. Looked up from germline, CDR1 is SGHNT and CDR2 is YYREEE (reference sequence). CDR3 length: 15 amino acids. CDR3 in amino acids: CASSLSRWQSYGYTF. The CDR3 DNA is TGTGCCAGCAGCTTATCGAGATGGCAGAGCTATGGCTACACCTTC.

The chain employs TRBV6-5 and TRBJ1-3, with D unclear. CDR1 is MNHEY, CDR2 SVGAGI, per germline. V lost 2 bases, J lost 0 bases, and 8 bases lay in between. The CDR3 length is 15 residues. CDR3 sequence reads: CASSYGLTSGNTIYF. In DNA, the CDR3 is TGTGCCAGCAGTTACGGTTTGACCTCTGGAAACACCATATATTTT.

In its sample, this clone was seen once. The chain combines TRBV7-9 with TRBJ2-7, with TRBD1 as a possible D gene (6 bases). The length of the CDR3 is 19 residues. The V gene's germline CDR1 is SEHNR and CDR2 FQNEAQ (reference sequence). V shed 5 bases and J shed 2 bases, with 28 bases lying between them. The CDR3 sequence is CASSRVPRKGQAKPYEQYF. The CDR3 DNA is TGTGCCAGCAGCCGGGTTCCGAGAAAGGGACAAGCTAAGCCCTACGAGCAGTACTTC.

This clone was detected a few times. The gene calls are TRBV7-3 and TRBJ1-2, with D perhaps matching TRBD1 (5 bases). Trimming left V 2 bases short and J 4 bases short, with 14 bases between. The CDR3 contains 15 residues. The germline gives CDR1 SGHTA, CDR2 FQGTGA. The CDR3, as DNA: TGTGCCAGCAGCTTAGGGACTGGCGATTTCTATGGCTACACCTTC. It translates to CASSLGTGDFYGYTF.

The J gene is TRBJ2-1, the V gene TRBV14; no firm D call. Germline lookup yields CDR1 SGHDN and CDR2 FVKESK. Trimming removed 0 bases from V and 9 bases from J, with 12 bases in between. The length of the CDR3 is 14 residues. The CDR3, as DNA: TGTGCCAGCAGCCAAGAGAACTATGTTACTGAGCAGTTCTTC. Translating gives CASSQENYVTEQFF.

As to this clone: This likely comes from a read error, as the CDR3 has no conserved phenylalanine or tryptophan at its end. The DNA is left out, because the CDR3 cannot be placed on it with certainty; the CDR3 is given as TCRdb lists it. J is TRBJ2-7 and V is TRBV27. In germline, CDR1 is MNHEY, CDR2 SMNVEV (reference sequence). The CDR3 spans 13 residues, counting both ends. The CDR3 sequence is CASSTNTGTGFFL.

The chain uses TRBV5-5 and TRBJ1-2, with 8 positions matching TRBD1. V lost 6 bases to trimming and J lost 3 bases; unmatched junction nucleotides: 7. The CDR3 contains 14 residues. Looked up from germline, CDR1 is SGHKS and CDR2 is YYEKEE (reference sequence). The CDR3 bases are TGTGCCAGCAAACAGGGGGAGGGGTACTATGGCTACACCTTC. Translation: CASKQGEGYYGYTF.

The chain recombines TRBV28 with TRBJ1-1; 7 bases agree with TRBD1. Unmatched junction bases numbered 15, after V lost 7 bases and J lost 4 bases. Germline V gene sequence: CDR1 MDHEN, CDR2 SYDVKM. The CDR3 contains 16 residues. CDR3 loop: CASTSVGGGRATEAFF. The CDR3 nucleotides are TGTGCCAGCACCTCAGTAGGGGGCGGTCGGGCCACTGAAGCTTTCTTT.